This T cell receptor beta chain comes out of a study of control samples from healthy donors and cancer patients. The protocol was immunoSEQ multiplex PCR, while the TCRdb copy is restricted to in-frame clones and leaves out a portion. Of some 120,000 clones in the sample, about 92% were seen once. The CDR3 is 13 residues long. Trimming removed 4 bases from V and 3 bases from J, with 9 bases in between. Germline V gene sequence: CDR1 MNHEY, CDR2 SVGEGT. This clonotype was sampled from a middle-aged man with head and neck cancer. The gene calls are TRBV6-2 or TRBV6-3 and TRBJ2-5; tentative D call: TRBD1 (5 bases). What was sequenced was PBMCs. The chain's CDR3 is CASSLGREETQYF. The CDR3 nucleotides are TGTGCCAGCAGTTTGGGCAGGGAAGAGACCCAGTACTTC.